The 2 T cell receptor beta chains below all came from one sample that was sequenced in a study of human T cells and chemical hapten exposure. TCRdb re-analysed the RACE reads in MiXCR, keeping a single row per CDR3 protein. The sample includes roughly 200,000 distinct CDR3 sequences, 24% seen only once; the top ten take 2.5%. The time point here: patch test 3, about 24 weeks after DPC sensitization. The treatment was: therapeutic diphenylcyclopropenone sensitization with weekly scalp DPC. This material consisted of whole blood, taken in connection with sensitization to the hapten diphenylcyclopropenone (DPC). These receptors came from a woman aged 40 to 50 with alopecia areata. Some clones in this sample may be carry-over from other donors' samples.

V and J are TRBV29-1 and TRBJ2-7; 10 bases line up with TRBD1. Germline V gene lookup returns CDR1 SQVTM and CDR2 ANQGSEA. J gave up 5 bases and V 3 bases, and 7 bases lay outside the gene matches. The CDR3 loop spans 14 amino acids. As DNA, the CDR3 is TGCAGCGTTGATCGACAGGGGGCGGGCGACGAGCAGTACTTC. Its protein is CSVDRQGAGDEQYF.

A few counts support this clonotype. The chain carries TRBV27 and TRBJ1-2; TRBD1 is a possible D gene (5 bases). Germline V gene data show CDR1 as MNHEY and CDR2 as SMNVEV (reference sequence). The CDR3 spans 15 residues. The V end was cut by 7 bases, the J end by 4 bases, with 19 bases between. CDR3 amino acids: CASKKEVQGAYGYTF. Here the CDR3 DNA reads TGTGCCAGCAAAAAGGAAGTCCAGGGCGCCTATGGCTACACCTTC.